A single sample is the source of the 17 T cell receptor beta chains below, sequenced in a study of blood T cell repertoires in COVID-19. The table came from immunoSEQ multiplex PCR; TCRdb's copy has only in-frame clones and leaves some out. This sample yields 250,000 to 300,000 clones, of which roughly 87% are seen a single time; 2.2% belongs to the top ten. Sequencing was done on a sample of peripheral blood. The receptors originated from a woman aged 45-65 years who had recovered from COVID-19.

The chain combines TRBV28 with TRBJ2-3, with a weak D call TRBD1 (5 bases). The V end lost 7 bases, the J end lost 2 bases, and 13 bases lay between the germline ends. This CDR3 is built from 14 residues. From germline, CDR1 is MDHEN and CDR2 SYDVKM. The CDR3 DNA is TGTGCCAGCAATTACGACAGTCCCACAGATACGCAGTATTTT. Protein sequence: CASNYDSPTDTQYF.

In its sample, this clone was seen once. The chain uses TRBV6-6 and TRBJ1-2, with D possibly TRBD1 on 5 matching bases. The V end lost 4 bases, the J end lost 5 bases, and 17 bases lay between the germline ends. The CDR3 has 15 amino acids. Germline loops: CDR1 MNHNY, CDR2 SVGAGI (reference sequence). This chain's CDR3 is CASSSKRDGFYGYTF. The CDR3 region has the DNA TGTGCCAGCAGTTCGAAGCGGGACGGATTTTATGGCTACACCTTC.

The J gene is TRBJ1-1, the V gene TRBV16; no clear D gene. V lost 1 base to trimming and J lost 4 bases, with 10 bases between them. The CDR3 loop spans 14 amino acids. CDR1 is KGHSY and CDR2 is FQNENV in the germline V gene. The CDR3 loop is CASSQYLLSTEAFF. In nucleotides, the CDR3 is TGTGCCAGCAGCCAATATCTCCTGAGCACTGAAGCTTTCTTT.

The chain uses TRBV4-2 and TRBJ1-1; 10 positions match TRBD1. V lost 4 bases, J lost 5 bases, and 7 bases stayed unmatched. Germline V gene data show CDR1 as LGHNA and CDR2 as YNFKEQ. The CDR3 has 15 amino acids. CDR3 residues: CASSPGQGGWTEAFF. CDR3 DNA sequence: TGTGCCAGCAGCCCAGGACAGGGGGGATGGACTGAAGCTTTCTTT.

This clone was picked up one time. The chain recombines TRBV19 with TRBJ1-5, with D possibly TRBD1 on 6 matching bases. The CDR3 runs to 15 residues. Per germline, CDR1 LNHDA and CDR2 SQIVND (reference sequence). The V gene lost 0 bases and the J gene lost 6 bases, with 12 bases spanning the gap. CDR3 nucleotides: TGTGCCAGTAGTATAGAACAGGGAGGGGGTCAGCCCCAGCATTTT. The encoded protein is CASSIEQGGGQPQHF.

As DNA, the CDR3 is TGCGCCAGCAGCCCTAGGACTAGCGGGTTTGTTGATACGCAGTATTTT. It specifies CASSPRTSGFVDTQYF. This sequence joins TRBV5-1 and TRBJ2-3, with 11 nucleotides matching TRBD2. The CDR3 runs to 16 residues. From germline, CDR1 is SGHRS and CDR2 YFSETQ. Trimming at V came to 4 bases and at J to 6 bases, leaving 10 bases not matched to a gene.

CDR3 loop: CASSIDLLRTGNVNYGYTF. DNA of the CDR3: TGTGCCAGTAGTATAGATCTATTGCGGACGGGAAACGTTAACTATGGCTACACCTTC. This sequence joins TRBV19 and TRBJ1-2, with D uncertain. CDR1 and CDR2 (germline): LNHDA, SQIVND (reference sequence). The CDR3 consists of 19 residues. Trimming took 0 bases from V and 1 from J, leaving 21 bases between them.

The chain has TRBV19 and TRBJ1-4; TRBD1 matches at 9 bases. Trimming cost V 5 bases and J 10 bases; bases outside gene matches: 14. The CDR3 is 16 amino acids. Germline V gene data show CDR1 as LNHDA and CDR2 as SQIVND (reference sequence). Here the CDR3 DNA reads TGTGCCAGTAGTCCTCCGTGGGACAGGGTTACGACAAAACTGTTTTTT. Translation gives CASSPPWDRVTTKLFF. Using reference TRBV19 and TRBJ1-4 for the parts outside the CDR3, the full variable domain is DGGITQSPKYLFRKEGQNVTLSCEQNLNHDAMYWYRQDPGQGLRLIYYSQIVNDFQKGDIAEGYSVSREKKESFPLTVTSAQKNPTAFYLCASSPPWDRVTTKLFFGSGTQLSVL.

This clone was seen ten or more times. The rearrangement links TRBV2 to TRBJ1-1, with TRBD1 matching over 7 bases. There are 13 residues in the CDR3. Trimming at V came to 6 bases and at J to 5 bases, leaving 6 bases not matched to a gene. Looked up from germline, CDR1 is SNHLY and CDR2 is FYNNEI. The CDR3 bases are TGTGCCAGCAGCCTTGACAGGGAGACTGAAGCTTTCTTT. Translated: CASSLDRETEAFF.

This chain uses TRBV5-6 with TRBJ1-1; 7 bases fit TRBD1. CDR1 SGHDT and CDR2 YYEEEE come from the germline V gene. The CDR3 contains 13 residues. Trimming cost V 2 bases and J 2 bases; bases outside gene matches: 0. CDR3 sequence reads: CASSLGGNTEAFF. The CDR3 coding sequence is TGTGCCAGCAGCTTAGGGGGCAACACTGAAGCTTTCTTT.

This clone was observed once. The chain employs TRBV6-1 and TRBJ2-2; 7 nucleotides align to TRBD2. This CDR3 is 17 amino acids long. Per the germline V gene, CDR1 is MNHNS and CDR2 is SASEGT. V gave up 3 bases and J gave up 4 bases; unmatched junction bases: 11. CDR3 DNA: TGTGCCAGCAGTGAGGCAGCGGGGTTTCGGACCACCGGGGAGCTGTTTTTT. Residues: CASSEAAGFRTTGELFF.

This chain links TRBV7-9 with TRBJ2-1; 8 nucleotides match TRBD2. Germline V gene lookup returns CDR1 SEHNR and CDR2 FQNEAQ (reference sequence). With 4 bases clipped from V and 9 bases from J, the junction kept 20 bases outside the gene matches. CDR3 size: 18 residues. CDR3 DNA sequence: TGTGCCAGCAGCTCCCGGTTTGAGAGCGGGGGAGGGTGGGGTGAGCAGTTCTTC. Amino acids: CASSSRFESGGGWGEQFF.

V usage is TRBV6-6 and J usage is TRBJ1-2; 9 bases are a match to TRBD1. From germline, CDR1 is MNHNY and CDR2 SVGAGI (reference sequence). Trimming cost V 9 bases and J 4 bases; bases outside gene matches: 3. There are 12 residues in the CDR3. The DNA of the CDR3 is TGTGCCAGTTTACAGGGGGCCTATGGCTACACCTTC. Translation gives CASLQGAYGYTF.

This clone was seen a single time. This chain joins TRBV9 and TRBJ2-1, with D unclear. The germline gives CDR1 SGDLS, CDR2 YYNGEE. The CDR3 has 12 residues. V lost 6 bases to trimming and J lost 5 bases, with 9 bases between them. The CDR3 sequence: CASNRANNEQFF. The DNA of the CDR3 is TGTGCCAGCAACCGAGCTAACAATGAGCAGTTCTTC.

The chain uses TRBV11-1 and TRBJ1-6, with 9 bases aligning to TRBD1. V dropped 5 bases and J dropped 7; count of bases not matched to a gene: 6. There are 15 residues in the CDR3. The germline CDR1 and CDR2 sequences are SGHAT and FQDESV (reference sequence). The chain's CDR3 is CASSPRQGDNSPLHF. For the CDR3, the DNA is TGTGCCAGCAGCCCACGACAGGGGGACAATTCACCCCTCCACTTT.

The CDR3 DNA follows: TGTGCCAGCACTTTCGAATTACAGGTGCAAGATACGCAGTATTTT. Translated: CASTFELQVQDTQYF. The V call is TRBV28, the J call TRBJ2-3; perhaps TRBD1 as D (5 bases). Trimming took off 7 bases at V and 5 bases at J, with 19 bases between the two ends. CDR3 size: 15 residues. Germline CDR1 reads MDHEN; CDR2 reads SYDVKM.

V usage is TRBV10-3 and J usage is TRBJ1-3; tentatively, D is TRBD1 (6 bases). CDR3 length: 13 amino acids. CDR1 is ENHRY, CDR2 SYGVKD, per germline. V lost 6 bases and J 3 bases, leaving 9 bases between the germline ends. The CDR3 bases are TGTGCCATCAGCAGGGGTGTTGGAAACACCATATATTTT. Translating gives CAISRGVGNTIYF.